The entry that follows covers one T cell receptor (beta chain) sequence. The sample is drawn from a study of blood T cell repertoires in COVID-19. On the study more broadly: The United States, Italy and Spain were the sources of the acute and convalescent COVID-19 samples. T cells, B-cell-depleted T cells, or PBMCs provided the cDNA or gDNA that served as material.

The authors' processing: For nucleated cells, counts were estimated from reference gene primer amplification. Data came from immunoSEQ multiplex PCR; TCRdb stores just in-frame clones and leaves some out. V and J calls and clone size are copied from that table; D and trimming were computed from the DNA. The profile shows 85,000 to 100,000 clones, roughly 84% of them singletons. CDR3 length: 15 amino acids. Germline V CDR1 and CDR2: MGHRA, YSYEKL. Unmatched junction bases numbered 6, after V lost 2 bases and J lost 3 bases. The chain links TRBV4-1 to TRBJ1-1; 7 bases align to TRBD1. This TCR was sampled from a woman aged 55-70 years with acute or convalescent COVID-19. Sample: peripheral blood. The CDR3 spells CASSQPDRAYTEAFF. DNA of the CDR3: TGCGCCAGCAGCCAACCTGACAGGGCATACACTGAAGCTTTCTTT.